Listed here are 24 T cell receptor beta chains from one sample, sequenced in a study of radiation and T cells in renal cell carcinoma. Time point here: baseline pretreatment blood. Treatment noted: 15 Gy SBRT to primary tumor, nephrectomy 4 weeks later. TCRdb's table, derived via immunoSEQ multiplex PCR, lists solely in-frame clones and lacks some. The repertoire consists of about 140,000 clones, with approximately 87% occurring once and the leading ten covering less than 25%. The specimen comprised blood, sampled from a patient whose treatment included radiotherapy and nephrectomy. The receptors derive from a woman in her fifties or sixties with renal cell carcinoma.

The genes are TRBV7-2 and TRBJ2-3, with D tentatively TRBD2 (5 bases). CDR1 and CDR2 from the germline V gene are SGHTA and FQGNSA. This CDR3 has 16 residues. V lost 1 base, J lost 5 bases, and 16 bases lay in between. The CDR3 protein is CASSLVAGGARDTQYF. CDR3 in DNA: TGTGCCAGCAGCTTAGTGGCGGGTGGAGCGAGAGATACGCAGTATTTT.

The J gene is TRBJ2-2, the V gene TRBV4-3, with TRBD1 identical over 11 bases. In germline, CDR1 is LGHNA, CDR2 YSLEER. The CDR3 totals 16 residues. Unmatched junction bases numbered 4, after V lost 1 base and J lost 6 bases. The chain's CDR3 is CASSQGTGGEAGELFF. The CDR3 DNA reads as TGCGCCAGCAGCCAAGGGACAGGGGGCGAAGCCGGGGAGCTGTTTTTT.

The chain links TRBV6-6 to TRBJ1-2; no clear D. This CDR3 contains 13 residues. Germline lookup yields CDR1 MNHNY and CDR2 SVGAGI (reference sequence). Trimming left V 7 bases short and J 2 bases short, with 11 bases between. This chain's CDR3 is CASKGGPNYGYTF. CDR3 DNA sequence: TGTGCCAGCAAAGGAGGACCGAACTATGGCTACACCTTC.

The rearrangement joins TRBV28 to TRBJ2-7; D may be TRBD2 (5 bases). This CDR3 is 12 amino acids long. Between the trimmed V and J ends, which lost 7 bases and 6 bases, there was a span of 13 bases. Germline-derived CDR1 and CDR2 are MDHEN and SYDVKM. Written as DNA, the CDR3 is TGTGCCAGCACACGGACTCGGGGCGAGCAGTACTTC. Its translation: CASTRTRGEQYF.

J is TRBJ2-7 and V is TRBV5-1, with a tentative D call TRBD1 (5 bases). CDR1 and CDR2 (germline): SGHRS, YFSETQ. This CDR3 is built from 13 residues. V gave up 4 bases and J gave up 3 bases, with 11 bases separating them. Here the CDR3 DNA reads TGCGCCAGCAGCCTGGCGGACAACTACGAGCAGTACTTC. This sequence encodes CASSLADNYEQYF.

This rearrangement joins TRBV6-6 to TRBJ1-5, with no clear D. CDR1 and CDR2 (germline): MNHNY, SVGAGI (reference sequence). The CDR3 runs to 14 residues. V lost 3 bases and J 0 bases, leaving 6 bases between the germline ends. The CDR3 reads CASSYGYSNQPQHF. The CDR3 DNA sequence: TGTGCCAGCAGTTATGGGTATAGCAATCAGCCCCAGCATTTT.

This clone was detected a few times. In DNA form, the CDR3 reads TGTGCCAGCAGCTTCCGGGACAGTAATTCACCCCTCCACTTT. Translated: CASSFRDSNSPLHF. This sequence joins TRBV7-9 and TRBJ1-6; 7 bases are shared with TRBD1. The CDR3 consists of 14 residues. Germline loops: CDR1 SEHNR, CDR2 FQNEAQ (reference sequence). Trimming removed 3 bases from V and 6 bases from J; junction bases left unmatched: 2.

Here the CDR3 DNA reads TGTGCCAGCAGTTACGTGTTGGCAGGGGGAAGCGAGCAGTACTTC. Translating it yields CASSYVLAGGSEQYF. The chain employs TRBV6-6 and TRBJ2-7, with 7 bases that match TRBD1. The junction had 10 bases not matched to a gene; V was cut back by 2 bases and J by 6 bases. The CDR3 contains 15 residues. Germline lookup yields CDR1 MNHNY and CDR2 SVGAGI (reference sequence).

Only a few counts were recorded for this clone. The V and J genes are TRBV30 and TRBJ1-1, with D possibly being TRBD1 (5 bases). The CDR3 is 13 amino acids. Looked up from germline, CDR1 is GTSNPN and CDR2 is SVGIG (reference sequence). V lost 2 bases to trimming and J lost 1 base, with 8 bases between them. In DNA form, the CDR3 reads TGTGCCTGGAGTTGGGGGGGGAACACTGAAGCTTTCTTT. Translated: CAWSWGGNTEAFF.

The CDR3 here is CASRRRTHTNEKLFF. CDR3 nucleotide sequence: TGTGCCAGCAGGCGCCGCACTCACACTAATGAAAAACTGTTTTTT. The genes are TRBV6-5 and TRBJ1-4; D uncertain. V lost 6 bases to trimming and J lost 2 bases, with 13 bases between them. The CDR3 extends over 15 amino acids. Germline V lookup: CDR1 MNHEY, CDR2 SVGAGI.

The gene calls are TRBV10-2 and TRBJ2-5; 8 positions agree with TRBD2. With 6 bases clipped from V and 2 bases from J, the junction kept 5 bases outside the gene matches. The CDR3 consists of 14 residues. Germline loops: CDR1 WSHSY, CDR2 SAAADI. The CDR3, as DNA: TGCGCCAGCAGATTACTAGCGGAACAAGAGACCCAGTACTTC. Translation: CASRLLAEQETQYF.

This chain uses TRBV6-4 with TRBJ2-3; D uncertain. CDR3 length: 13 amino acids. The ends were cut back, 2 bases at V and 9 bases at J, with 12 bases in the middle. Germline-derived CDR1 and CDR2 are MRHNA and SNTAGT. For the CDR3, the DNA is TGTGCCAGCAGTGACGGTACGGTCCAAACGCAGTATTTT. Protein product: CASSDGTVQTQYF.

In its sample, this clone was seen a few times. CDR3: CAISESPSTRRGYTF. The CDR3 DNA reads as TGTGCCATCAGTGAGTCGCCCAGTACCCGGAGGGGCTACACCTTC. J is TRBJ1-2 and V is TRBV10-3, with unresolved D. CDR1 is ENHRY, CDR2 SYGVKD, per germline. V shed 0 bases and J shed 8 bases, with 16 bases lying between them. The CDR3 is made up of 15 amino acids.

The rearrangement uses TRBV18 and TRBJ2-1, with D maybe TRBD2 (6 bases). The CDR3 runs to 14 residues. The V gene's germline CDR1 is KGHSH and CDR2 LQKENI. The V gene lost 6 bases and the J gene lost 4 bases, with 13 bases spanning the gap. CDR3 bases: TGTGCCAGCTCCCACCCGGCGGGGTACAATGAGCAGTTCTTC. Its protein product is CASSHPAGYNEQFF.

The CDR3 sequence: CASTGEVSTDTQYF. In DNA, the CDR3 is TGTGCCAGCACAGGGGAAGTTAGCACAGATACGCAGTATTTT. This sequence joins TRBV6-4 and TRBJ2-3; a possible D gene is TRBD1 (6 bases). CDR3 length equals 14 residues. The germline V gene encodes CDR1 MRHNA and CDR2 SNTAGT. The V gene lost 7 bases and the J gene lost 0 bases, with 11 bases spanning the gap.

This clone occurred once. CDR3 residues: CASSLVRASGGSTQYF. In DNA, the CDR3 is TGTGCCAGCAGCTTAGTTAGGGCTAGCGGGGGGTCCACGCAGTATTTT. This chain uses TRBV7-9 with TRBJ2-3; TRBD2 matches at 11 bases. Germline V gives CDR1 SEHNR, CDR2 FQNEAQ (reference sequence). The CDR3 has 16 amino acids. Trimming cost V 1 base and J 9 bases; bases outside gene matches: 9.

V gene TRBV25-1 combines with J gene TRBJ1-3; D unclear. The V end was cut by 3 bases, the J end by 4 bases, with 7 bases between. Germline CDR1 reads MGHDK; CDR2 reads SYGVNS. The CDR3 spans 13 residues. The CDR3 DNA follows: TGTGCCAGCAGTGAGGTCCCGGGAAACACCATATATTTT. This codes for CASSEVPGNTIYF.

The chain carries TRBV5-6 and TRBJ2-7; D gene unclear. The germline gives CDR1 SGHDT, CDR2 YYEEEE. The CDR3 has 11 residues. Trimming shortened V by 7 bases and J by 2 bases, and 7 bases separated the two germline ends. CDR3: CASSRPYEQYF. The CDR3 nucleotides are TGTGCCAGCTCTAGGCCCTACGAGCAGTACTTC.

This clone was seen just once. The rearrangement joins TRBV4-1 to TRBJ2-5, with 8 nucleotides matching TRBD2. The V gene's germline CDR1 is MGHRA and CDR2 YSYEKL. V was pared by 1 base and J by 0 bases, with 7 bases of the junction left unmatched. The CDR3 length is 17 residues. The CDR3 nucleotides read TGCGCCAGCAGCCAAGTTCGCGGTAGCGGGGACCAAGAGACCCAGTACTTC. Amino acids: CASSQVRGSGDQETQYF.

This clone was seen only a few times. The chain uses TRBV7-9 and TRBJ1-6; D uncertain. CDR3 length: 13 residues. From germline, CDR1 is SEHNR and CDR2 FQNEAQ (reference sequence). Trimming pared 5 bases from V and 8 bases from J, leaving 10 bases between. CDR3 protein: CASSAQTDSPLHF. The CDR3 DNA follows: TGTGCCAGCAGCGCCCAGACGGATTCACCCCTCCACTTT. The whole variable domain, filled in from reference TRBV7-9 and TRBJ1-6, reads DTGVSQNPRHKITKRGQNVTFRCDPISEHNRLYWYRQTLGQGPEFLTYFQNEAQLEKSRLLSDRFSAERPKGSFSTLEIQRTEQGDSAMYLCASSAQTDSPLHFGNGTRLTVT.

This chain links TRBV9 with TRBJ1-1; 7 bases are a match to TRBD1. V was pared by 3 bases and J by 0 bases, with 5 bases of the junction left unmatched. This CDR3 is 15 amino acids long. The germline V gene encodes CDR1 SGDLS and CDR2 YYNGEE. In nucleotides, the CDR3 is TGTGCCAGCAGCGGACTGGGACAGATGAACACTGAAGCTTTCTTT. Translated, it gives CASSGLGQMNTEAFF.

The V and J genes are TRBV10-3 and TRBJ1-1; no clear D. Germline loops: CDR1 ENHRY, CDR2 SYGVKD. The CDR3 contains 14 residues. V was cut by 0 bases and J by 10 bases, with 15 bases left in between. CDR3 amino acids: CAISESGGPLGAFF. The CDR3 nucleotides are TGTGCCATCAGTGAGTCGGGAGGGCCTCTGGGAGCTTTCTTT.

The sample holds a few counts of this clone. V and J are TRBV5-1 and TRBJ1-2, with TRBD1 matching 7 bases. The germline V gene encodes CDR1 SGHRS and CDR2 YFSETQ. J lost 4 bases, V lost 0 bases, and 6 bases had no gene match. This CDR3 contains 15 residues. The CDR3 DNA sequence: TGCGCCAGCAGCTTGGGCGGGACAGAACTCTATGGCTACACCTTC. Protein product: CASSLGGTELYGYTF.

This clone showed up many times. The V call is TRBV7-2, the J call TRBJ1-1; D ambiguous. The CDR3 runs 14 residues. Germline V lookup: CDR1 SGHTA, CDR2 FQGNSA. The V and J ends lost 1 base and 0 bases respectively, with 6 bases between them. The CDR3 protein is CASSLVRVNTEAFF. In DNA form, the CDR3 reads TGTGCCAGCAGCTTAGTACGGGTGAACACTGAAGCTTTCTTT.